A selection of T cell receptor beta chains follows, all from one sample in a study of pediatric ulcerative colitis. Data came from immunoSEQ multiplex PCR; TCRdb stores just in-frame clones and leaves some out. In the table there are 11,000 to 15,000 clones, 85% to 90% of which are singletons. The source material was blood. These receptor sequences come from a boy between 10 and 17 years old with moderate ulcerative colitis. Both conserved end residues are part of each CDR3. The D gene is left open where the match is weak. Size is stated for part of the rows, as once, few or many counts, or as a class when the clone is expanded.

abundance: once
d_gene: NA
j_gene: TRBJ2-7
v_gene: TRBV19
CDR3nt: TGTGCCAGTAGTATAGATAGGGACATAAGATACGAGCAGTACTTC
CDR3aa: CASSIDRDIRYEQYF

abundance: NA
d_gene: NA
j_gene: TRBJ1-1
v_gene: TRBV6-6
CDR3nt: TGTGCCAGCATAGGATGGCAGCAAATGAACACTGAAGCTTTCTTT
CDR3aa: CASIGWQQMNTEAFF

abundance: NA
d_gene: NA
j_gene: TRBJ1-2
v_gene: TRBV28
CDR3nt: TGTGCCAGCAGCCGCGGGACATTTTTAACCTATGGCTACACCTTC
CDR3aa: CASSRGTFLTYGYTF

abundance: once
d_gene: NA
j_gene: TRBJ2-2
v_gene: TRBV6-6
CDR3nt: TGTGCCAGCATAAATGGGGCGGCCGGGGAGCTGTTTTTT
CDR3aa: CASINGAAGELFF

abundance: once
d_gene: TRBD1
j_gene: TRBJ2-5
v_gene: TRBV4-1
CDR3nt: TGCGCCAGCAGCCAAGATCCTCCTAGCAGGGGGCAAGAGACCCAGTACTTC
CDR3aa: CASSQDPPSRGQETQYF

abundance: NA
d_gene: NA
j_gene: TRBJ2-7
v_gene: TRBV14
CDR3nt: TGTGCCAGCAGCCGGGGATTACTAGATAAGCAGTACTTC
CDR3aa: CASSRGLLDKQYF

abundance: NA
d_gene: TRBD2
j_gene: TRBJ2-3
v_gene: TRBV4-1
CDR3nt: TGCGCCAGCAGCCAGGGAGAGCGGGGGCCCTACACAGATACGCAGTATTTT
CDR3aa: CASSQGERGPYTDTQYF

abundance: NA
d_gene: TRBD2
j_gene: TRBJ2-3
v_gene: TRBV5-1
CDR3nt: TGCGCCAGCAGCTCCATAGCGGGCACGTCGATTAAGTTGACGCAGTATTTT
CDR3aa: CASSSIAGTSIKLTQYF

abundance: NA
d_gene: NA
j_gene: TRBJ2-5
v_gene: TRBV6-5
CDR3nt: TGTGCCAGCAGCAGGCTAGCGTTCCCTAGTGAGACCCAGTACTTC
CDR3aa: CASSRLAFPSETQYF

abundance: NA
d_gene: NA
j_gene: TRBJ2-3
v_gene: TRBV7-9
CDR3nt: TGTGCCAGCGGGGGCCGAACCAGTTCTAGCACAGATACGCAGTATTTT
CDR3aa: CASGGRTSSSTDTQYF

abundance: NA
d_gene: NA
j_gene: TRBJ2-1
v_gene: TRBV29-1
CDR3nt: TGCAGCGTTGAAGCCACGGGTTACCCCTACAATGAGCAGTTCTTC
CDR3aa: CSVEATGYPYNEQFF

abundance: NA
d_gene: TRBD2
j_gene: TRBJ2-7
v_gene: TRBV2
CDR3nt: TGTGCCAGCAGTCGGACTAGCGGGATTCTTACCTCCTACGAGCAGTACTTC
CDR3aa: CASSRTSGILTSYEQYF

abundance: NA
d_gene: TRBD2
j_gene: TRBJ2-1
v_gene: TRBV6-4
CDR3nt: TGTGCCAGCAGTGACGAGGCTAGCGGGAGCAATGAGCAGTTCTTC
CDR3aa: CASSDEASGSNEQFF

abundance: NA
d_gene: TRBD1
j_gene: TRBJ2-3
v_gene: TRBV10-3
CDR3nt: TGTGCCACCCAGACAGGGGGCGGGACAGATACGCAGTATTTT
CDR3aa: CATQTGGGTDTQYF

abundance: NA
d_gene: NA
j_gene: TRBJ2-7
v_gene: TRBV18
CDR3nt: TGTGCCAGCCCGGGCCAGGGAGGTGGCGAGCAGTACTTC
CDR3aa: CASPGQGGGEQYF

abundance: NA
d_gene: TRBD2
j_gene: TRBJ2-2
v_gene: TRBV12-5
CDR3nt: TGTGCTAGTGCGGGGACTAGAATTGCAGCCGGGGAGCTGTTTTTT
CDR3aa: CASAGTRIAAGELFF

abundance: once
d_gene: TRBD2
j_gene: TRBJ2-7
v_gene: TRBV4-1
CDR3nt: TGCGCCAGCAGCACTTGGGGGGGTTCCTACGAGCAGTACTTC
CDR3aa: CASSTWGGSYEQYF

abundance: NA
d_gene: NA
j_gene: TRBJ1-1
v_gene: TRBV7-2
CDR3nt: TGTGCCAGCAGCTTAGATTGGAGGCGGACTGAAGCTTTCTTT
CDR3aa: CASSLDWRRTEAFF

abundance: NA
d_gene: NA
j_gene: TRBJ1-1
v_gene: TRBV6-1
CDR3nt: TGTGCCAGCAGAGAAGAATTTGAAGCTTTCTTT
CDR3aa: CASREEFEAFF

abundance: few
d_gene: NA
j_gene: TRBJ1-1
v_gene: TRBV29-1
CDR3nt: TGCAGCGTTGAAGGGACCGCTAGGAACACTGAAGCTTTCTTT
CDR3aa: CSVEGTARNTEAFF

abundance: NA
d_gene: TRBD1
j_gene: TRBJ1-2
v_gene: TRBV6-6
CDR3nt: TGTGCCAGCAGTCCGACAGGGAGGGAGGGCTACACCTTC
CDR3aa: CASSPTGREGYTF

abundance: NA
d_gene: NA
j_gene: TRBJ2-6
v_gene: TRBV11-1
CDR3nt: TGTGCCAGCAGCTTAGGACATTTCTCTGGGGCCAACGTCCTGACTTTC
CDR3aa: CASSLGHFSGANVLTF